The clone carrying this T cell receptor (beta chain) counts as medium-sized. Its antigen is currently unknown. Germline CDR1 is DFQATT and CDR2 is SNEGSKA (reference sequence). V was pared by 5 bases and J by 3 bases, with 6 bases of the junction left unmatched. The CDR3 spans 13 residues. The entry originates in a study of tumor-infiltrating lymphocytes in glioblastoma multiforme. TCR beta libraries were built from RNA through three nested multiplex PCR rounds using modified ARM-PCR. TCRdb passed the multiplex PCR reads through MiXCR, listing each CDR3 protein once. Among about 18,000 distinct CDR3 sequences listed, under 80% were seen once. Findings and limits, study-wide: The T cells in this sample were not sorted into functional subsets.

The sequenced material came from peripheral blood. The chain joins TRBV20-1 to TRBJ1-1, with 7 positions matching TRBD1. The receptor's source is a male donor with glioblastoma. Here the CDR3 reads CSAFLDRDTEAFF. The CDR3 DNA reads TGCAGTGCTTTCCTTGACAGGGACACTGAAGCTTTCTTT.